This TCR beta chain appears in the sequencing data of a study of cytotoxic CD8 clonotypes in ibrutinib-treated CLL. Study background: Among patients, around 25 responded partially and 2 completely; around 14 then stayed remitted and roughly 12 progressed after median approximately 72 months. Study findings and constraints: Whereas clonality rose at ibrutinib response, it declined toward baseline at progression.

Target depth was 1 in 200,000 to 1 in 1 million T cells, about 10x per clonotype. The data were produced by immunoSEQ multiplex PCR, yet TCRdb's version contains in-frame clones alone and is incomplete. The repertoire holds 40,000 or so clones, with approximately 48% as singletons. This clone appeared once. The antigen is not known. V lost 5 bases, J lost 4 bases, and 17 bases lay in between. CDR1 is MGHRA and CDR2 is YSYEKL in the germline V gene. CDR3 length: 15 amino acids. The rearrangement joins TRBV4-1 to TRBJ1-1; a possible D gene is TRBD1 (6 bases). Material: PBMCs, obtained before ibrutinib treatment. The source is a human donor with chronic lymphocytic leukemia. The CDR3 sequence is CASSSDNGGRTEAFF. CDR3 coding DNA: TGCGCCAGCAGCAGTGACAATGGGGGCCGCACTGAAGCTTTCTTT.